The rows below give T cell receptor beta chains drawn from one sample of a study of cytotoxic CD8 clonotypes in ibrutinib-treated CLL. Produced via immunoSEQ multiplex PCR; TCRdb's table is partial and in-frame only. The table has under 300,000 clones, about 72% seen once. The source material was PBMCs, sampled at disease progression, from a patient treated with ibrutinib. These receptors were collected from a human donor with chronic lymphocytic leukemia. The CDR3 runs from the conserved cysteine through the conserved F or W. A D gene is named only where the DNA matches it firmly. A clone size is listed for some rows: how often the clone was seen (once, few, many), or a class if it is expanded.

clone_size j_call v_call d_call cdr3_aa cdr3_nt
few TRBJ2-2 TRBV7-8 NA CASSLTRIPGELFF TGTGCCAGCAGCCTGACTAGAATCCCCGGGGAGCTGTTTTTT
NA TRBJ2-3 TRBV27 NA CASSLGRTSTDTQYF TGTGCCAGCAGTTTAGGGAGAACTAGCACAGATACGCAGTATTTT
NA TRBJ2-5 TRBV7-2 TRBD2 CASSPPGLAGAFQETQYF TGTGCCAGCAGCCCACCGGGACTAGCGGGGGCGTTCCAAGAGACCCAGTACTTC
NA TRBJ2-7 TRBV7-9 NA CASSLEGNEQYF TGTGCCAGCAGCTTAGAGGGAAACGAGCAGTACTTC
NA TRBJ2-1 TRBV6-5 NA CASSGPKDNEQFF TGTGCCAGCAGTGGTCCGAAGGACAATGAGCAGTTCTTC
NA TRBJ2-1 TRBV19 NA CASLDHGSSDEQFF TGTGCCAGTCTTGACCACGGGAGTAGCGATGAGCAGTTCTTC
few TRBJ2-7 TRBV5-1 TRBD1 CASRGQAFYEQYF TGCGCCAGCAGGGGACAGGCCTTCTACGAGCAGTACTTC
NA TRBJ1-1 TRBV6-5 TRBD1 CASRTQGAGAFF TGTGCCAGCAGGACACAGGGGGCGGGTGCTTTCTTT
NA TRBJ2-7 TRBV6-1 TRBD1 CASSDRGWYEQYF TGTGCCAGCTCCGACAGGGGGTGGTACGAGCAGTACTTC
NA TRBJ2-3 TRBV10-3 TRBD2 CAISASGGLVPDTQYF TGTGCCATCAGTGCCAGCGGGGGCCTTGTTCCAGATACGCAGTATTTT
NA TRBJ2-2 TRBV9 TRBD1 CASSTTGDTGELFF TGTGCCAGCAGCACTACAGGGGACACCGGGGAGCTGTTTTTT
NA TRBJ2-1 TRBV28 NA CASSLSYNEQFF TGTGCCAGCAGTTTATCTTACAATGAGCAGTTCTTC
NA TRBJ2-5 TRBV7-9 NA CASSLVRQGPETQYF TGTGCCAGCAGCTTAGTAAGGCAGGGCCCTGAGACCCAGTACTTC
NA TRBJ2-5 TRBV5-4 TRBD1 CASSLLGRGQGQYF TGTGCCAGCAGCTTGCTCGGCAGGGGGCAGGGCCAGTACTTC
NA TRBJ2-3 TRBV29-1 TRBD2 CSVVGQLAGGDTQYF TGCAGCGTTGTGGGCCAACTAGCGGGAGGAGATACGCAGTATTTT
NA TRBJ1-5 TRBV5-1 NA CASSLDYNQPQHF TGCGCCAGCAGCTTGGACTATAATCAGCCCCAGCATTTT
NA TRBJ2-5 TRBV19 TRBD2 CASSHNAGGQETQYF TGTGCCAGTAGTCATAATGCGGGGGGACAAGAGACCCAGTACTTC
NA TRBJ2-7 TRBV15 TRBD1 CATSRGAGQGIYEQYF TGTGCCACCAGCAGAGGGGCGGGACAGGGTATCTACGAGCAGTACTTC
NA TRBJ1-1 TRBV19 NA CASLMNTEAFF TGTGCCAGTCTTATGAACACTGAAGCTTTCTTT
NA TRBJ1-6 TRBV7-3 NA CASSLEASGGSPLHF TGTGCCAGCAGCTTAGAGGCCAGCGGGGGATCACCCCTCCACTTT
few TRBJ1-2 TRBV14 TRBD1 CASSPRDRGFGYTF TGTGCCAGCAGCCCCCGGGACAGGGGGTTCGGCTACACCTTC
once TRBJ2-5 TRBV11-2 NA CASSLGIVPQETQYF TGTGCCAGCAGCTTAGGTATAGTCCCGCAAGAGACCCAGTACTTC
NA TRBJ2-7 TRBV7-9 NA CASETTGIYEQYF TGTGCCAGCGAGACTACAGGGATCTACGAGCAGTACTTC